The clone carrying this T cell receptor (beta chain) turned up a few times. CDR1 is SGHTA, CDR2 FQGTGA, per germline. J gave up 6 bases and V 4 bases, and 14 bases lay outside the gene matches. The CDR3 has 18 residues. The sample is drawn from a study of blood T cell repertoires in COVID-19. Study details: Acute and convalescent COVID-19 specimens originated in the United States, Italy and Spain. PBMCs, B-cell-depleted T cells, or T cells provided the cDNA or gDNA that made up the material.

Authors' analysis steps: Reference gene primer amplification in the assay estimated nucleated cell counts. Method: immunoSEQ multiplex PCR; TCRdb's copy keeps in-frame clones and lacks some. The V and J calls and the clone size are those of that table, but D and trimming were determined from the DNA. Of around 130,000 clones in the sample, about 84% are singletons; the top ten hold roughly 3.9%. The clonotype originates from a man in his 60s with acute or convalescent COVID-19. The V call is TRBV7-3, the J call TRBJ2-1; TRBD2 aligns across 11 bases. The sequenced sample was peripheral blood. CDR3 in amino acids: CASSSRPALAGVPNEQFF. The CDR3 nucleotides read TGTGCCAGCAGCTCACGACCCGCACTAGCGGGAGTCCCCAATGAGCAGTTCTTC.